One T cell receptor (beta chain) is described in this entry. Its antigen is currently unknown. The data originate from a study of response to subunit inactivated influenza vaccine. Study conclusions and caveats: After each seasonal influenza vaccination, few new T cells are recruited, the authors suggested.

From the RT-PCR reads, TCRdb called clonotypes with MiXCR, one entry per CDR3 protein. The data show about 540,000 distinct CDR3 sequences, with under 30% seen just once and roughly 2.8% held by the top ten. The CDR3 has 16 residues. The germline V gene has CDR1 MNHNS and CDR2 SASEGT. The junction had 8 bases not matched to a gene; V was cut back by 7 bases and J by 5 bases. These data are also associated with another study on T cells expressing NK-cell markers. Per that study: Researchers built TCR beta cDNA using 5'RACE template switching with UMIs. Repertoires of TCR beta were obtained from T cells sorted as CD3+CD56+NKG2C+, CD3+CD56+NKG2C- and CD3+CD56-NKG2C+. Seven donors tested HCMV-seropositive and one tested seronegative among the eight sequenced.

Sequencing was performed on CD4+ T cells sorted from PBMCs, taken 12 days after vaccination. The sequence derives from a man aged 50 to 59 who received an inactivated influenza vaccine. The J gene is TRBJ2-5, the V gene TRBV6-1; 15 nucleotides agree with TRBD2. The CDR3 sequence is CASTGTSGRIRETQYF. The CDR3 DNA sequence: TGTGCCAGCACCGGGACTAGCGGGAGGATCCGGGAGACCCAGTACTTC.